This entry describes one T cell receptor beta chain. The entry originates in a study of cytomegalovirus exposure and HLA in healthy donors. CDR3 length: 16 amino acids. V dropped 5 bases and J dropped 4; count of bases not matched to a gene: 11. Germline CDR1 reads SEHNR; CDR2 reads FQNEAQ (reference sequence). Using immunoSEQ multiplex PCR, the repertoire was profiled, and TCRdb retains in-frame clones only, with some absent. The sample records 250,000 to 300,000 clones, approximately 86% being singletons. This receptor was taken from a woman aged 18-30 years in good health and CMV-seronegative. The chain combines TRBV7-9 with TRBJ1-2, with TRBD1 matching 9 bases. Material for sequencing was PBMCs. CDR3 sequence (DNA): TGTGCCAGCAGCCTAAATACAGGGGGCCTTGTCTATGGCTACACCTTC. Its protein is CASSLNTGGLVYGYTF.